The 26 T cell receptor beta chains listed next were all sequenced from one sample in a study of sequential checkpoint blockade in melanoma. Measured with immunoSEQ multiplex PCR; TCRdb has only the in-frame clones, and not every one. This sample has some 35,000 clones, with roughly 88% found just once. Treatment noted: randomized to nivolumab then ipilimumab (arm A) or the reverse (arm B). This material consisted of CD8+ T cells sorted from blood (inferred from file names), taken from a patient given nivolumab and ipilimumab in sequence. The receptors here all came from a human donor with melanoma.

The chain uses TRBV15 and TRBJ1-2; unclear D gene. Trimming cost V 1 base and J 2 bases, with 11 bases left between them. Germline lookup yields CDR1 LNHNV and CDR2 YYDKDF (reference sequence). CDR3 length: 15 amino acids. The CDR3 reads CATSRARGDNYGYTF. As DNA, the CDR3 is TGTGCCACCAGCAGAGCTCGGGGTGACAACTATGGCTACACCTTC.

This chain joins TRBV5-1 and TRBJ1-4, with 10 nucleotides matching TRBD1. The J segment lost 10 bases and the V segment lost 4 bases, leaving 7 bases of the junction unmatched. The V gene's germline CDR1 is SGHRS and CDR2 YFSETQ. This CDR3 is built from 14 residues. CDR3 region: CASSTGQGVRKLFF. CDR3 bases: TGCGCCAGCAGCACCGGACAGGGGGTACGAAAACTGTTTTTT.

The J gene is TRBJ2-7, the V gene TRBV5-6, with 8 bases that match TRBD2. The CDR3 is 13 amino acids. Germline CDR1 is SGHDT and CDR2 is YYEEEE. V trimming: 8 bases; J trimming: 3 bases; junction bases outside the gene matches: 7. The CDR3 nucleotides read TGTGCCAGTTCGAGCGGGAGAGACTACGAGCAGTACTTC. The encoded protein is CASSSGRDYEQYF.

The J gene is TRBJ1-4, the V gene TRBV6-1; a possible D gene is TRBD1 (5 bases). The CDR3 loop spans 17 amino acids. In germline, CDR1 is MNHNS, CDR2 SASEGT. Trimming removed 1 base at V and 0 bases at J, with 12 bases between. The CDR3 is CASSEDFRDSTNEKLFF. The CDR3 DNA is TGTGCCAGCAGTGAAGACTTCAGGGACTCAACTAATGAAAAACTGTTTTTT.

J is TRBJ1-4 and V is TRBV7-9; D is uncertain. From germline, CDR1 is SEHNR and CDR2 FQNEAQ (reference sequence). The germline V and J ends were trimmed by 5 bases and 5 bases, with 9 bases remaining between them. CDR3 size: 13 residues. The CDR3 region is CASSPYVNEKLFF. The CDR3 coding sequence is TGTGCCAGCAGCCCCTACGTGAATGAAAAACTGTTTTTT. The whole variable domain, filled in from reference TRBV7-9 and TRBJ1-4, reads DTGVSQNPRHKITKRGQNVTFRCDPISEHNRLYWYRQTLGQGPEFLTYFQNEAQLEKSRLLSDRFSAERPKGSFSTLEIQRTEQGDSAMYLCASSPYVNEKLFFGSGTQLSVL.

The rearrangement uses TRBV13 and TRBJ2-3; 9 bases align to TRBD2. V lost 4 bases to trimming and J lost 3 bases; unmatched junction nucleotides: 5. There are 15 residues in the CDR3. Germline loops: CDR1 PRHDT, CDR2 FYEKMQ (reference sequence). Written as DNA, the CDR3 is TGTGCCAGCAGCTCAGCGGGAGGATTTACAGATACGCAGTATTTT. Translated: CASSSAGGFTDTQYF.

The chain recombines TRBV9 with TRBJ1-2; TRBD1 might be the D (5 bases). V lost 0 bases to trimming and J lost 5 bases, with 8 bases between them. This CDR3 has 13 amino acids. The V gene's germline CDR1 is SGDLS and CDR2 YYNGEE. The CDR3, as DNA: TGTGCCAGCAGCGTAGCCTCAGGGTATGGCTACACCTTC. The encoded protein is CASSVASGYGYTF.

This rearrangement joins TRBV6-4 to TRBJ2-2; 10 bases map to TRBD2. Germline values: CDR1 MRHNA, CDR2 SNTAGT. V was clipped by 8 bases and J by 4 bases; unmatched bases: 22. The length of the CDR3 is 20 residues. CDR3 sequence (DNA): TGTGCCAGCCATACGTCTGGGACTAGCGTTATTAGTGCGGGCACCGGGGAGCTGTTTTTT. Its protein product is CASHTSGTSVISAGTGELFF.

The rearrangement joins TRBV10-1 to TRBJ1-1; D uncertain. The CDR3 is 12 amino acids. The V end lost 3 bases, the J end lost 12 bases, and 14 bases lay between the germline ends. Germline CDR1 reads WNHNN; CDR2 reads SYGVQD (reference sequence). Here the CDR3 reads CASSDPFEDPFF. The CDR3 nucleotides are TGCGCCAGCAGTGACCCCTTCGAGGATCCTTTCTTT.

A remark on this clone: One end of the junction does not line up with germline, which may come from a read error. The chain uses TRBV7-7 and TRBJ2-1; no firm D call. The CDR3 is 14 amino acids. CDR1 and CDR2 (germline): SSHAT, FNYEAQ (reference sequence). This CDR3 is CASSLAGPYNEQFF. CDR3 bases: TGTGCTAGCAGCTTAGCCGGTCCCTACAATGAGCAGTTCTTC. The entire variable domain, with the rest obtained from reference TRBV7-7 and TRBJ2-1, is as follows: GAGVSQSPRYKVTKRGQDVTLRCDPISSHATLYWYQQALGQGPEFLTYFNYEAQPDKSGLPSDRFSAERPEGSISTLTIQRTEQRDSAMYRCASSLAGPYNEQFFGPGTRLTVL.

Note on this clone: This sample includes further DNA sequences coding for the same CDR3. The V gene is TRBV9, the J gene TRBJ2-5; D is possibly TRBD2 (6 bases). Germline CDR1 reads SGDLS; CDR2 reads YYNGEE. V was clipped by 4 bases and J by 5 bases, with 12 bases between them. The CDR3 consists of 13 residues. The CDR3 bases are TGTGCCAGCAGCCCGGAGGGTGTTGAGACCCAGTACTTC. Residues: CASSPEGVETQYF.

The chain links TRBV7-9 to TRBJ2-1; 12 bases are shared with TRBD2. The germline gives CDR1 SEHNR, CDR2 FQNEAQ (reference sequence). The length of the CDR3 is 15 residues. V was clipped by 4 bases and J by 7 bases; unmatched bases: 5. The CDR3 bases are TGTGCCAGCAGCTACCGACTAGCGGGAGCAAATGAGCAGTTCTTC. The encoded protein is CASSYRLAGANEQFF.

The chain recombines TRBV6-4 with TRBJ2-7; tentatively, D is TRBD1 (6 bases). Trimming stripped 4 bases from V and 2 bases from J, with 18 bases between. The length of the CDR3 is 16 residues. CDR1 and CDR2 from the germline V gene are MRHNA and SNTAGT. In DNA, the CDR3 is TGTGCCAGCAGTGTTCTCCGGGACACCCTGACCTACGAGCAGTACGTC. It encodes CASSVLRDTLTYEQYV.

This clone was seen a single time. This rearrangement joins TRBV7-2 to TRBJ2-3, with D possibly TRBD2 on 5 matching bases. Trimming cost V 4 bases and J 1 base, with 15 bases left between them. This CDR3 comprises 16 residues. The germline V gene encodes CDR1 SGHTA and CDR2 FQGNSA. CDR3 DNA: TGTGCCAGCAGCTCAACGACCGCCGGGGGCACAGATACGCAGTATTTT. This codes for CASSSTTAGGTDTQYF.

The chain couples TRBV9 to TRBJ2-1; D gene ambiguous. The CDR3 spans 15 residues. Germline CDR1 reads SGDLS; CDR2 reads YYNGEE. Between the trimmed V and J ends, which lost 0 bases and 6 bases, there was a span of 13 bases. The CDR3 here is CASSVAGDSGNEQFF. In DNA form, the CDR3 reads TGTGCCAGCAGCGTAGCTGGTGACTCGGGCAATGAGCAGTTCTTC.

The CDR3 coding sequence is TGTGCCAGCAGCGTCCGGGAGGCCGGGGAGCTGTTTTTT. Translating it yields CASSVREAGELFF. The V call is TRBV9, the J call TRBJ2-2; 7 bases fit TRBD2. The CDR3 contains 13 residues. Looked up from germline, CDR1 is SGDLS and CDR2 is YYNGEE. The trim removed 2 bases at V and 6 bases at J, leaving 1 base unmatched.

Written as DNA, the CDR3 is TGCGCCAGCAGTGGGAAACTAGCGGGACGGGAAGATACGCAGTATTTT. Translated: CASSGKLAGREDTQYF. This chain uses TRBV10-1 with TRBJ2-3; 10 nucleotides match TRBD2. The CDR3 extends over 16 amino acids. V lost 4 bases to trimming and J lost 5 bases; unmatched junction nucleotides: 9. Germline V gene sequence: CDR1 WNHNN, CDR2 SYGVQD (reference sequence).

The CDR3: CASSAGQGQYF. Here the CDR3 DNA reads TGTGCCAGCAGCGCCGGACAGGGGCAGTACTTC. This sequence joins TRBV9 and TRBJ2-7, with 8 bases aligning to TRBD1. The CDR3 is 11 residues long. CDR1 and CDR2 (germline): SGDLS, YYNGEE. The V segment lost 3 bases and the J segment 9 bases; nucleotides outside the gene matches: 2.

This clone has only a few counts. Written as DNA, the CDR3 is TGTGCCAGCAGTTACTCGATCGACATCCCCTACGAGCAGTACTTC. Protein sequence: CASSYSIDIPYEQYF. The J gene is TRBJ2-7, the V gene TRBV6-6; D remains unclear. There are 15 residues in the CDR3. Per germline, CDR1 MNHNY and CDR2 SVGAGI (reference sequence). V lost 0 bases and J 2 bases, leaving 11 bases between the germline ends.

CDR3 loop: CASSPGVTDTQYF. The CDR3 DNA sequence: TGTGCCAGCAGCCCCGGAGTGACAGATACGCAGTATTTT. The chain carries TRBV11-3 and TRBJ2-3; D gene uncertain. The V gene's germline CDR1 is SGHNT and CDR2 YENEEA. The CDR3 has 13 residues. V lost 5 bases and J lost 3, with 9 bases in between.

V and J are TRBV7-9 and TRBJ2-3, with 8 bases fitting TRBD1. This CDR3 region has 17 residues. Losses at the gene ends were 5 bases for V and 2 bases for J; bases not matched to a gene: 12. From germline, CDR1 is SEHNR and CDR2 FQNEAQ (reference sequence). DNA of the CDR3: TGTGCCAGCAGCACCCGGACAGGGAGCGGGTTCACAGATACGCAGTATTTT. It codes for CASSTRTGSGFTDTQYF.

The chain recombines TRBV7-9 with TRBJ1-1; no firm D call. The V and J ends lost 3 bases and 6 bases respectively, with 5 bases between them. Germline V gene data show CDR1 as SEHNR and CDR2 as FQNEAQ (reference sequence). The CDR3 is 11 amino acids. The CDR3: CASSLTAEAFF. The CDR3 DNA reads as TGTGCCAGCAGCTTGACTGCTGAAGCTTTCTTT.

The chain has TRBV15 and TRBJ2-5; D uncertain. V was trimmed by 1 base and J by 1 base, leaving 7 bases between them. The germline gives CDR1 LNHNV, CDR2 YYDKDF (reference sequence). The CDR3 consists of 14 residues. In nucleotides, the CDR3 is TGTGCCACCAGCAGAGCGACACCCCAAGAGACCCAGTACTTC. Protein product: CATSRATPQETQYF. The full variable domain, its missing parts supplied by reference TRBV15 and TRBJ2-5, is DAMVIQNPRYQVTQFGKPVTLSCSQTLNHNVMYWYQQKSSQAPKLLFHYYDKDFNNEADTPDNFQSRRPNTSFCFLDIRSPGLGDTAMYLCATSRATPQETQYFGPGTRLLVL.

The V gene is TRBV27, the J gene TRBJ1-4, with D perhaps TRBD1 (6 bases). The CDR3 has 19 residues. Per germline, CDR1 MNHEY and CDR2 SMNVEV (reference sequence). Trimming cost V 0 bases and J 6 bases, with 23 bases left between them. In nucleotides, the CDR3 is TGTGCCAGCAGTTTATCGGCGCCGTTTGGGGGGGCGATGGATGAAAAACTGTTTTTT. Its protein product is CASSLSAPFGGAMDEKLFF.

The CDR3 loop reads CASSDTSGSYNEQFF. CDR3 coding DNA: TGTGCCAGCAGTGACACTAGCGGGAGTTACAATGAGCAGTTCTTC. The rearrangement links TRBV6-4 to TRBJ2-1, with TRBD2 matching 11 bases. This CDR3 is built from 15 residues. J was trimmed by 4 bases and V by 2 bases; bases with no gene match: 1. CDR1 is MRHNA, CDR2 SNTAGT, per germline.

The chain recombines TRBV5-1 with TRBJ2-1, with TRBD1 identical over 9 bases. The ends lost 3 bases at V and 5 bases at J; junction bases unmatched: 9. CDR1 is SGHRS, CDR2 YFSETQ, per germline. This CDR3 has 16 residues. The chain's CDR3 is CASSSDRGPMDNEQFF. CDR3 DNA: TGCGCCAGCAGCTCGGACAGGGGACCGATGGACAATGAGCAGTTCTTC.